This T cell receptor beta chain is drawn from a study of T-cell memory formation after mild COVID-19. A single record per CDR3 protein comes from TCRdb applying MiXCR to the 5' RACE reads. The sample shows 150,000 to 200,000 distinct CDR3 sequences, roughly 28% of them seen only once. Concerning this clonotype itself: Its specificity is not known.

Unmatched junction bases numbered 10, after V lost 7 bases and J lost 7 bases. This CDR3 has 16 residues. Germline lookup yields CDR1 SNHLY and CDR2 FYNNEI. General study findings and limits: For second-wave clones that peaked at day 37, SARS-CoV-2 specificity went unverified. Balance between CD4 and CD8 was seen in clones contracting day 15 to 85, and a CD4+ lean was seen in later expanders.

Sequencing was carried out using PBMCs or a T cell subset sorted from them (not recorded which). V and J are TRBV2 and TRBJ2-1; 13 bases fit TRBD2. The sequence was collected from an adult woman who had mild COVID-19 (a few samples of this study predate the infection). Cell type and time point are not known. The CDR3 sequence is CASNRIGTSGTNEQFF. CDR3 in DNA: TGTGCCAGCAACCGAATCGGGACTAGCGGGACTAATGAGCAGTTCTTC.